Listed below are T cell receptor beta chains from one sample, sequenced in a study of PD-L1 blockade in urothelial cancer. The data were produced by immunoSEQ multiplex PCR, yet TCRdb's version contains in-frame clones alone and is incomplete. Here the sample spans 48,000 or so clones, approximately 80% being singletons. Sequences were derived from PBMCs, sampled around atezolizumab (anti-PD-L1) treatment. The receptors shown here come from a man between 65 and 79 years old with urothelial cancer. Each CDR3 is given without its conserved first and last residue. Fields, in order: CDR3 protein, J gene, V gene.

cdr3_aa: ASSLVGGETQY
j_call: TRBJ2-5
v_call: TRBV5-1

cdr3_aa: SVDLQASGNTIY
j_call: TRBJ1-3
v_call: TRBV29-1

cdr3_aa: AWNPGQGAKNIQY
j_call: TRBJ2-4
v_call: TRBV30

cdr3_aa: ASSWAGQDEEGYT
j_call: TRBJ1-2
v_call: TRBV5-1

cdr3_aa: ASSISGRVNEQF
j_call: TRBJ2-1
v_call: TRBV5-1

cdr3_aa: ASSEQGEGTEAF
j_call: TRBJ1-1
v_call: TRBV11-3

cdr3_aa: ASSSTGGDTQY
j_call: TRBJ2-3
v_call: TRBV5-4

cdr3_aa: ASNPFGSGRETQY
j_call: TRBJ2-5
v_call: TRBV2

cdr3_aa: ASSELYTGGTEAF
j_call: TRBJ1-1
v_call: TRBV25-1

cdr3_aa: ASSPAGGVPEAF
j_call: TRBJ1-1
v_call: TRBV18

cdr3_aa: ASSTGDNYGYT
j_call: TRBJ1-2
v_call: TRBV5-1

cdr3_aa: ASSYVAGGPYEQY
j_call: TRBJ2-7
v_call: TRBV5-1

cdr3_aa: AWSALGREGYEQY
j_call: TRBJ2-7
v_call: TRBV30

cdr3_aa: ASSRQGNEQF
j_call: TRBJ2-1
v_call: TRBV2

cdr3_aa: ASTDTGGESGNTIY
j_call: TRBJ1-3
v_call: TRBV10-2

cdr3_aa: ASSSPGTDHTEQY
j_call: TRBJ2-7
v_call: TRBV7-9

cdr3_aa: AWSNGQGGGYT
j_call: TRBJ1-2
v_call: TRBV30

cdr3_aa: ASSFLQGAPVDGYT
j_call: TRBJ1-2
v_call: TRBV5-6

cdr3_aa: ASSYSRGSDTQY
j_call: TRBJ2-3
v_call: TRBV6-6

cdr3_aa: ASSRGTGTDTQY
j_call: TRBJ2-3
v_call: TRBV4-2

cdr3_aa: ASSWSTFGQPQH
j_call: TRBJ1-5
v_call: TRBV2

cdr3_aa: ASSLLYDPKGEQY
j_call: TRBJ2-7
v_call: TRBV5-1

cdr3_aa: ASSEYASWQGAEKLF
j_call: TRBJ1-4
v_call: TRBV25-1

cdr3_aa: ASSAQGVLSYEQY
j_call: TRBJ2-7
v_call: TRBV7-9

cdr3_aa: ASSLVGLSNQPQH
j_call: TRBJ1-5
v_call: TRBV5-5

cdr3_aa: ASSLWTSGSPSYEQY
j_call: TRBJ2-7
v_call: TRBV5-8

cdr3_aa: ASSPSSNQPQH
j_call: TRBJ1-5
v_call: TRBV18